The clone carrying this T cell receptor (beta chain) has at least ten counts. Its antigen is undetermined. In germline, CDR1 is SEHNR, CDR2 FQNEAQ (reference sequence). Trimming pared 4 bases from V and 4 bases from J, leaving 16 bases between. The CDR3 sequence is 15 residues long. The sample comes from a study of T cells in Graves' hyperthyroidism and ophthalmopathy. Study observations and caveats: The model made its ophthalmopathy prediction, and onset followed a median around 6.9 months later. Most expanded thyroid clonotypes above 0.001 recurred in blood.

Using RNA transcripts as the source, TCR beta CDR3 regions were amplified. First-round RT-PCR of the TCR CDR3 relied on the HTBI primer set. TCRdb reanalysed the multiplex PCR reads using MiXCR and keeps one entry per CDR3 protein. The sample has 600,000 or so distinct CDR3 sequences, approximately 15% seen once. Patients were excluded because of uncontrolled infection, other autoimmune disease, pregnancy or lactation. This rearrangement joins TRBV7-9 to TRBJ2-5; tentative D call: TRBD1 (6 bases). The TCR originated in a woman younger than 35 with Graves' ophthalmopathy. Sequenced: blood. CDR3 sequence (DNA): TGTGCCAGCAGCTCGCCACGGACAGTATCAGAGACCCAGTACTTC. This sequence encodes CASSSPRTVSETQYF.